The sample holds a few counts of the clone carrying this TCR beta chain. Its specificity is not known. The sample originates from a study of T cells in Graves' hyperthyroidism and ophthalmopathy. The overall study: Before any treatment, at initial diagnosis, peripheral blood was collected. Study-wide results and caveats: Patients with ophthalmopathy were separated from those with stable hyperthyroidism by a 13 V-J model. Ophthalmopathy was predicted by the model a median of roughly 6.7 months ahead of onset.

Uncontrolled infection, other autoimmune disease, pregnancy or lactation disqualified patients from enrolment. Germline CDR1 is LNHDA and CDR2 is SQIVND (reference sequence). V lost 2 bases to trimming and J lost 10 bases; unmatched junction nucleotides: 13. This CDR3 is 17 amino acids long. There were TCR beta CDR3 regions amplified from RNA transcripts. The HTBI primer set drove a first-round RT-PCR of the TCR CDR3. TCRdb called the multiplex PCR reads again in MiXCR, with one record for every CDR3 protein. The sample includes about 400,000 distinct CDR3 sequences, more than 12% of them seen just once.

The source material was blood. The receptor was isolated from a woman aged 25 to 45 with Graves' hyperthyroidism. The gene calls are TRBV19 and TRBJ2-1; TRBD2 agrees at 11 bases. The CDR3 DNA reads TGTGCCAGTAGTATAAATTCGGGACTAGCGGAAGAAGGGGAGCAGTTCTTC. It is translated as CASSINSGLAEEGEQFF.